A single sample gave rise to the 26 T cell receptor beta chains below, sequenced in a study of cytomegalovirus exposure and HLA in healthy donors. Profiling relied on immunoSEQ multiplex PCR, and the TCRdb table lists in-frame clones only, not all of them. Of more than 55,000 clones detected, 89% appear once; the ten largest clones hold around 15%. The specimen sequenced was PBMCs. The receptors shown here come from a woman under 30 in good health and CMV-seronegative.

The rearrangement joins TRBV7-9 to TRBJ1-6, with a possible D match to TRBD1 (5 bases). V was cut by 0 bases and J by 7 bases, with 10 bases left in between. CDR1 is SEHNR and CDR2 is FQNEAQ in the germline V gene (reference sequence). The length of the CDR3 is 15 residues. The CDR3 sequence is CASSLARVGNSPLHF. CDR3 nucleotide sequence: TGTGCCAGCAGCTTAGCCAGGGTAGGGAATTCACCCCTCCACTTT.

This rearrangement joins TRBV7-6 to TRBJ1-2; D is possibly TRBD1 (6 bases). V was trimmed by 4 bases and J by 8 bases, leaving 11 bases between them. The CDR3 contains 12 residues. CDR1 and CDR2 (germline): SGHVS, FNYEAQ. DNA of the CDR3: TGTGCCAGCAGCTCAGGGGATTGGGGCTACACCTTC. Translation: CASSSGDWGYTF.

This chain uses TRBV5-1 with TRBJ2-7, with 11 bases matching TRBD1. Germline loops: CDR1 SGHRS, CDR2 YFSETQ. The trim removed 0 bases at V and 3 bases at J, leaving 5 bases unmatched. This CDR3 contains 16 residues. CDR3: CASSLAPGQGVYEQYF. In DNA form, the CDR3 reads TGCGCCAGCAGCTTGGCTCCGGGACAGGGGGTCTACGAGCAGTACTTC.

The CDR3 nucleotides read TGTGCCAGCAGTTTTCTGCCGGGTGTAGAGGAGCAGTTCTTC. This sequence encodes CASSFLPGVEEQFF. The chain is built from TRBV28 and TRBJ2-1; D is undetermined. Germline assignment: CDR1 MDHEN and CDR2 SYDVKM. Trimming removed 3 bases at V and 10 bases at J, with 16 bases between. CDR3 length: 14 amino acids.

The J gene is TRBJ1-4, the V gene TRBV4-1; possible D gene TRBD1, 6 bases. Germline V gene lookup returns CDR1 MGHRA and CDR2 YSYEKL. V was pared by 0 bases and J by 5 bases, with 22 bases between. There are 19 residues in the CDR3. Written as DNA, the CDR3 is TGCGCCAGCAGCCAAGATGGTACAAACAGGGCCCAACGGAATGAAAAACTGTTTTTT. It is translated as CASSQDGTNRAQRNEKLFF.

V is TRBV5-1 and J is TRBJ2-3; possible D gene TRBD2, 6 bases. Between the trimmed V and J ends, which lost 5 bases and 4 bases, there was a span of 11 bases. The CDR3 is 13 amino acids. In germline, CDR1 is SGHRS, CDR2 YFSETQ. Here the CDR3 DNA reads TGCGCCAGCAGTGGGTGGGGGGCAGATACGCAGTATTTT. Protein sequence: CASSGWGADTQYF.

This clone is classed as medium-sized. The genes are TRBV6-1 and TRBJ2-2; 7 positions agree with TRBD2. V trimming: 5 bases; J trimming: 1 base; junction bases outside the gene matches: 4. Germline V gives CDR1 MNHNS, CDR2 SASEGT. The length of the CDR3 is 15 residues. The CDR3 protein is CASSFTSENTGELFF. In DNA form, the CDR3 reads TGTGCCAGCAGTTTCACTAGCGAGAACACCGGGGAGCTGTTTTTT.

The chain couples TRBV27 to TRBJ1-1; 9 bases are a match to TRBD1. Germline V gene sequence: CDR1 MNHEY, CDR2 SMNVEV (reference sequence). Losses at the gene ends were 8 bases for V and 4 bases for J; bases not matched to a gene: 8. The CDR3 spans 14 residues. The CDR3 protein is CASASGQGFTEAFF. In DNA form, the CDR3 reads TGTGCCAGCGCATCGGGACAGGGATTCACTGAAGCTTTCTTT.

V gene TRBV7-8 combines with J gene TRBJ2-7; weak D call: TRBD1 (6 bases). Trimming took off 4 bases at V and 1 base at J, with 11 bases between the two ends. The germline V gene has CDR1 SGHVS and CDR2 FQNEAQ. The CDR3 extends over 14 amino acids. CDR3: CASSSGTPSYEQYF. The CDR3 DNA follows: TGTGCCAGCAGCTCCGGGACACCTTCCTACGAGCAGTACTTC.

This sequence joins TRBV5-8 and TRBJ2-3; a weak D match, TRBD2 (6 bases). The CDR3 sequence is 16 residues long. Germline lookup yields CDR1 SGHTS and CDR2 YDEGEE. V was clipped by 4 bases and J by 2 bases, with 17 bases between them. The DNA for the CDR3 is TGTGCCAGCAGCCGGGGACTTGACTCCTTCACAGATACGCAGTATTTT. Amino acid sequence: CASSRGLDSFTDTQYF.

The chain carries TRBV13 and TRBJ2-6, with D maybe TRBD2 (5 bases). There are 15 residues in the CDR3. Germline V lookup: CDR1 PRHDT, CDR2 FYEKMQ (reference sequence). V shed 8 bases and J shed 0 bases, with 11 bases lying between them. The CDR3 DNA reads TGTGCCAGCGGAGAGGGCCGCTCTGGGGCCAACGTCCTGACTTTC. Amino acid sequence: CASGEGRSGANVLTF.

The V gene is TRBV5-4, the J gene TRBJ2-3; 7 nucleotides align to TRBD1. The CDR3 spans 16 residues. V dropped 4 bases and J dropped 0; count of bases not matched to a gene: 8. CDR1 SGHNT and CDR2 YYREEE come from the germline V gene (reference sequence). CDR3 loop: CASSPNRGRSTDTQYF. As DNA, the CDR3 is TGTGCCAGCAGCCCAAACAGGGGCCGTAGCACAGATACGCAGTATTTT. Full variable domain (remainder filled in from reference TRBV5-4 and TRBJ2-3): ETGVTQSPTHLIKTRGQQVTLRCSSQSGHNTVSWYQQALGQGPQFIFQYYREEENGRGNFPPRFSGLQFPNYSSELNVNALELDDSALYLCASSPNRGRSTDTQYFGPGTRLTVL.

This chain links TRBV19 with TRBJ1-6, with TRBD1 matching over 7 bases. CDR1 is LNHDA, CDR2 SQIVND, per germline (reference sequence). V was clipped by 0 bases and J by 2 bases; unmatched bases: 1. CDR3 size: 16 residues. The chain's CDR3 is CASSIDTGAYNSPLHF. Here the CDR3 DNA reads TGTGCCAGTAGTATAGACACAGGGGCCTATAATTCACCCCTCCACTTT.

The chain has TRBV30 and TRBJ1-5, with TRBD1 identical over 7 bases. The CDR3 covers 14 residues. Trimming took 1 base from V and 6 from J; bases not matched to a gene: 6. Germline V gene lookup returns CDR1 GTSNPN and CDR2 SVGIG (reference sequence). The CDR3 region has the DNA TGTGCCTGGAGTGCTGAAGGGGGCTTTCAGCCCCAGCATTTT. Its protein is CAWSAEGGFQPQHF.

CDR3 sequence (DNA): TGTGCCAGCAGCGCGCAAGGGGTGAGCTCCTACAATGAGCAGTTCTTC. The encoded protein is CASSAQGVSSYNEQFF. V and J are TRBV9 and TRBJ2-1, with D perhaps TRBD1 (5 bases). CDR3 length: 16 amino acids. Deletions cut 3 bases from V and 0 bases from J, with 13 bases between. Germline-derived CDR1 and CDR2 are SGDLS and YYNGEE.

V is TRBV9 and J is TRBJ2-3; 8 bases are a match to TRBD2. Germline CDR1 is SGDLS and CDR2 is YYNGEE. The CDR3 loop spans 15 amino acids. The ends lost 0 bases at V and 5 bases at J; junction bases unmatched: 5. The CDR3 DNA is TGTGCCAGCAGCGTAGGGGGACTAGTGAGAGATACGCAGTATTTT. Translated, it gives CASSVGGLVRDTQYF.

This chain joins TRBV11-2 and TRBJ2-1, with TRBD2 identical over 8 bases. This CDR3 spans 16 amino acids. V was clipped by 6 bases and J by 7 bases; unmatched bases: 14. Germline assignment: CDR1 SGHAT and CDR2 FQNNGV. The CDR3 reads CASRTYRGGPGNEQFF. The CDR3 DNA reads as TGTGCCAGCAGAACTTACCGCGGGGGGCCGGGGAATGAGCAGTTCTTC.

This clone was detected once. The V call is TRBV18, the J call TRBJ2-2, with 7 bases identical to TRBD1. Germline CDR1 is KGHSH and CDR2 is LQKENI. The CDR3 length is 15 residues. Losses at the gene ends were 8 bases for V and 7 bases for J; bases not matched to a gene: 13. CDR3 bases: TGTGCCAGCCGCCTTTCCGGGACAGCTGACGGGGAGCTGTTTTTT. Protein product: CASRLSGTADGELFF.

The chain uses TRBV10-3 and TRBJ1-4, with 10 bases identical to TRBD1. CDR1 ENHRY and CDR2 SYGVKD come from the germline V gene. V lost 4 bases to trimming and J lost 6 bases; unmatched junction nucleotides: 5. The CDR3 runs to 15 residues. The CDR3 spells CAISGRTGGDEKLFF. CDR3 DNA sequence: TGTGCCATCAGTGGGCGGACAGGGGGTGATGAAAAACTGTTTTTT.

V usage is TRBV14 and J usage is TRBJ2-3, with D possibly matching TRBD2 (6 bases). Germline loops: CDR1 SGHDN, CDR2 FVKESK. The CDR3 is made up of 13 amino acids. Between the trimmed V and J ends, which lost 7 bases and 0 bases, there was a span of 8 bases. Here the CDR3 reads CASKEGSTDTQYF. CDR3 bases: TGTGCCAGCAAGGAGGGGAGCACAGATACGCAGTATTTT.

The rearrangement uses TRBV27 and TRBJ1-5; maybe TRBD1 (6 bases). The germline V gene encodes CDR1 MNHEY and CDR2 SMNVEV (reference sequence). This CDR3 region has 16 residues. V lost 0 bases and J lost 6, with 15 bases in between. The CDR3 DNA reads as TGTGCCAGCAGTTTATCAGCAGGGGTGAGGTCTCAGCCCCAGCATTTT. Protein product: CASSLSAGVRSQPQHF.

The rearrangement uses TRBV11-2 and TRBJ1-2, with 11 bases fitting TRBD1. CDR3 length: 15 residues. Germline trimming cut 4 bases from V and 4 bases from J; bases unmatched to any gene: 5. Germline CDR1 and CDR2: SGHAT and FQNNGV. The CDR3 nucleotides read TGTGCCAGCAGCTCGGACAGGGGGCTCCCCTATGGCTACACCTTC. It codes for CASSSDRGLPYGYTF.

The CDR3 sequence: CASSQVSGTNTGELFF. The CDR3 region has the DNA TGTGCCAGCAGCCAAGTTTCCGGGACTAACACCGGGGAGCTGTTTTTT. V and J are TRBV4-2 and TRBJ2-2, with D perhaps TRBD2 (6 bases). The CDR3 totals 16 residues. Per the germline V gene, CDR1 is LGHNA and CDR2 is YNFKEQ. V was trimmed by 1 base and J by 2 bases, leaving 11 bases between them.

The chain combines TRBV28 with TRBJ2-5; a weak D match, TRBD2 (6 bases). V lost 3 bases to trimming and J lost 4 bases, with 12 bases between them. This CDR3 region has 14 residues. Germline V gene sequence: CDR1 MDHEN, CDR2 SYDVKM. The CDR3: CASSLADGGETQYF. CDR3 DNA sequence: TGTGCCAGCAGTTTGGCGGACGGGGGAGAGACCCAGTACTTC. Full variable domain (missing parts from reference TRBV28 and TRBJ2-5): DVKVTQSSRYLVKRTGEKVFLECVQDMDHENMFWYRQDPGLGLRLIYFSYDVKMKEKGDIPEGYSVSREKKERFSLILESASTNQTSMYLCASSLADGGETQYFGPGTRLLVL.

The chain is built from TRBV20-1 and TRBJ2-1; no clear D gene. The V gene's germline CDR1 is DFQATT and CDR2 SNEGSKA (reference sequence). The CDR3 consists of 11 residues. V lost 3 bases to trimming and J lost 10 bases, with 10 bases between them. The CDR3 is CSASSAREQFF. CDR3 sequence (DNA): TGCAGTGCTAGTTCGGCTAGAGAGCAGTTCTTC.

The chain uses TRBV29-1 and TRBJ2-3; possibly TRBD1 for D (5 bases). The germline CDR1 and CDR2 sequences are SQVTM and ANQGSEA. V lost 4 bases and J lost 4, with 15 bases in between. The CDR3 length is 14 residues. The DNA of the CDR3 is TGCAGCGTTGCGGTTTCGTCAGGGTCAGATACGCAGTATTTT. This sequence encodes CSVAVSSGSDTQYF.